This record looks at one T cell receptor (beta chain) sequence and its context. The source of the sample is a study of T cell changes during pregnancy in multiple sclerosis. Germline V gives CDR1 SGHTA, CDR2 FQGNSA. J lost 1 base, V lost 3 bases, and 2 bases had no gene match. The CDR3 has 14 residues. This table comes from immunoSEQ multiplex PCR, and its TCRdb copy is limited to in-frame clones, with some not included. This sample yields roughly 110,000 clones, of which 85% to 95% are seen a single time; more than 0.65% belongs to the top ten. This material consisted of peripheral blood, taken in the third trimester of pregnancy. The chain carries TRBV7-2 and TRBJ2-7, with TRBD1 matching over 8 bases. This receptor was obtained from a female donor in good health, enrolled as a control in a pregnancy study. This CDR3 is CASSFRGQSYEQYF. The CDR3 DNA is TGTGCCAGCAGCTTCAGGGGGCAATCCTACGAGCAGTACTTC.